A single sample gave rise to the 19 T cell receptor beta chains below, sequenced in a study of spatial heterogeneity in lung cancer. Each CDR3 protein gets one entry after TCRdb re-called the 5' RACE reads with MiXCR. Here the sample spans about 120,000 distinct CDR3 sequences, about 12% being singletons. Sample time point: blood at routine non-recurrence follow-up after resection. Material for sequencing was whole RNA from tumor, nontumor lung or frozen PBMC, left unsorted. The specimen comprised PBMCs, sampled at follow-up. The receptor source for this set is a male donor with early-stage non-small cell lung cancer.

The sample holds many counts of this clonotype. The rearrangement joins TRBV12-3 or TRBV12-4 to TRBJ2-3, with 8 bases aligning to TRBD2. This CDR3 is 17 amino acids long. Unmatched junction bases numbered 14, after V lost 5 bases and J lost 4 bases. CDR3 amino acids: CASSLGLAPHTADTQYF. For the CDR3, the DNA is TGTGCCAGCAGTCTAGGACTAGCCCCCCACACGGCAGATACGCAGTATTTT.

This clonotype occurred a few times. The CDR3, as DNA: TGTGCCAGCAGCTTAAGGAGTCCAGGGCCAAATCAGCCCCAGCATTTT. Amino acids: CASSLRSPGPNQPQHF. The chain uses TRBV13 and TRBJ1-5, with TRBD1 as a possible D gene (5 bases). The CDR3 has 16 residues. V was clipped by 2 bases and J by 4 bases, with 15 bases between them. Germline V gives CDR1 PRHDT, CDR2 FYEKMQ (reference sequence).

This clonotype was observed a handful of times. This chain joins TRBV5-1 and TRBJ2-5, with 9 bases fitting TRBD2. The CDR3 spans 14 residues. Per the germline V gene, CDR1 is SGHRS and CDR2 is YFSETQ. V lost 6 bases to trimming and J lost 5 bases; unmatched junction nucleotides: 8. Written as DNA, the CDR3 is TGCGCCAGCACTCTAGCGGGGAATGGTGAGACCCAGTACTTC. It specifies CASTLAGNGETQYF.

This clonotype was counted ten times or more. The chain combines TRBV12-3 or TRBV12-4 with TRBJ2-5; D is uncertain. V lost 4 bases to trimming and J lost 1 base, with 13 bases between them. CDR3 length: 15 amino acids. The CDR3 nucleotides are TGTGCCAGCAGTTCCCGCCGGGCCCGCCAAGAGACCCAGTACTTC. Protein: CASSSRRARQETQYF.

The table lists this clonotype with a few counts. The chain combines TRBV10-3 with TRBJ2-3; D is perhaps TRBD1 or TRBD2 (5 bases each). The V end lost 11 bases, the J end lost 0 bases, and 21 bases lay between the germline ends. This CDR3 region has 16 residues. Germline V lookup: CDR1 ENHRY, CDR2 SYGVKD. CDR3 nucleotide sequence: TGTGCCTCTACGAGGGCAGGGCAAGCTAGCACAGATACGCAGTATTTT. Its protein product is CASTRAGQASTDTQYF.

This clonotype appeared many times. V usage is TRBV5-1 and J usage is TRBJ2-5, with TRBD1 as a possible D gene (6 bases). This CDR3 is 14 amino acids long. The V end lost 4 bases, the J end lost 2 bases, and 12 bases lay between the germline ends. Germline CDR1 and CDR2: SGHRS and YFSETQ. The CDR3 spells CASSLTGRQETQYF. As DNA, the CDR3 is TGCGCCAGCAGCCTGACAGGACGTCAAGAGACCCAGTACTTC.

J is TRBJ1-4 and V is TRBV5-1; TRBD1 matches at 12 bases. The CDR3 totals 18 residues. Looked up from germline, CDR1 is SGHRS and CDR2 is YFSETQ. With V trimmed by 0 bases and J by 7 bases, 10 bases remained unmatched. CDR3 DNA sequence: TGCGCCAGCAGCTTGGCCCCGGGACAGGGGGCGCTTGGTGAAAAACTGTTTTTT. It is translated as CASSLAPGQGALGEKLFF. Together with reference TRBV5-1 and TRBJ1-4, the CDR3 gives the full variable domain: KAGVTQTPRYLIKTRGQQVTLSCSPISGHRSVSWYQQTPGQGLQFLFEYFSETQRNKGNFPGRFSGRQFSNSRSEMNVSTLELGDSALYLCASSLAPGQGALGEKLFFGSGTQLSVL.

This clonotype was found a few times. A junction boundary mismatches the germline segment, possibly from a read error. The genes are TRBV5-1 and TRBJ2-7; no clear D. The germline V gene encodes CDR1 SGHRS and CDR2 YFSETQ. The CDR3 length is 13 residues. The CDR3 is CASSKDGTYAQYF. The DNA of the CDR3 is TGCGCCAGCAGCAAGGACGGAACGTACGCGCAGTACTTC.

V usage is TRBV11-2 and J usage is TRBJ1-1; TRBD1 is a possible D gene (6 bases). From germline, CDR1 is SGHAT and CDR2 FQNNGV. Trimming left V 7 bases short and J 1 base short, with 13 bases between. The CDR3 loop spans 14 amino acids. CDR3 loop: CASTVGGQNTEAFF. The CDR3 DNA reads TGTGCCAGCACAGTTGGGGGGCAGAACACTGAAGCTTTCTTT.

The genes are TRBV28 and TRBJ2-2; D remains unclear. Trimming shortened V by 6 bases and J by 7 bases, and 6 bases separated the two germline ends. Germline V CDR1 and CDR2: MDHEN, SYDVKM. The CDR3 has 11 amino acids. CDR3 in amino acids: CASRSDGELFF. The CDR3 region has the DNA TGTGCCAGCAGGTCGGACGGGGAGCTGTTTTTT.

This clonotype was found a few times. This chain links TRBV6-2 or TRBV6-3 with TRBJ2-2, with 7 bases fitting TRBD1. Germline assignment: CDR1 MNHEY and CDR2 SVGEGT. The junction had 6 bases not matched to a gene; V was cut back by 4 bases and J by 7 bases. This CDR3 contains 14 residues. CDR3 region: CASSSDRVYGELFF. CDR3 coding DNA: TGTGCCAGCAGTTCAGACAGGGTTTACGGGGAGCTGTTTTTT.

This clonotype was seen more than once but under ten times. The CDR3 protein is CASRPGGIGNQPQHF. DNA for the CDR3: TGTGCCAGCAGGCCCGGAGGTATCGGCAATCAGCCCCAGCATTTT. The chain employs TRBV27 and TRBJ1-5; D not certain. The V gene lost 6 bases and the J gene lost 2 bases, with 14 bases spanning the gap. The germline V gene has CDR1 MNHEY and CDR2 SMNVEV (reference sequence). This CDR3 is built from 15 residues.

This chain connects TRBV5-6 to TRBJ1-2, with 9 bases lining up with TRBD1. Losses at the gene ends were 4 bases for V and 4 bases for J; bases not matched to a gene: 8. Germline V gene lookup returns CDR1 SGHDT and CDR2 YYEEEE. This CDR3 contains 15 residues. Here the CDR3 DNA reads TGTGCCAGCAGCCGTCCCCCGGGACAGGGCTATGGCTACACCTTC. Residues: CASSRPPGQGYGYTF.

The chain carries TRBV10-3 and TRBJ2-7, with D possibly being TRBD1 or TRBD2 (5 bases each). The CDR3 has 15 residues. CDR1 and CDR2 from the germline V gene are ENHRY and SYGVKD. Trimming stripped 2 bases from V and 13 bases from J, with 24 bases between. Here the CDR3 reads CAISETNGTGYFFYF. CDR3 nucleotides: TGTGCCATCAGTGAGACAAACGGGACGGGATATTTTTTCTACTTC.

This clonotype was seen many times. The genes are TRBV29-1 and TRBJ2-7; 11 bases agree with TRBD1. Germline trimming cut 6 bases from V and 2 bases from J; bases unmatched to any gene: 6. Germline V CDR1 and CDR2: SQVTM, ANQGSEA. The CDR3 extends over 14 amino acids. For the CDR3, the DNA is TGCAGCGTAGGTAGGACAGGGGGCCCCTACGAGCAGTACTTC. This sequence encodes CSVGRTGGPYEQYF.

V is TRBV5-4 and J is TRBJ1-2; 7 nucleotides agree with TRBD1. The CDR3 has 14 residues. V was clipped by 3 bases and J by 2 bases; unmatched bases: 4. Germline values: CDR1 SGHNT, CDR2 YYREEE (reference sequence). CDR3 in amino acids: CASSSRTGNYGYTF. The CDR3 DNA follows: TGTGCCAGCAGCTCGCGGACAGGAAACTATGGCTACACCTTC.

J is TRBJ1-3 and V is TRBV6-5; TRBD1 matches 7 bases. Per germline, CDR1 MNHEY and CDR2 SVGAGI. The CDR3 contains 15 residues. The junction had 9 bases not matched to a gene; V was cut back by 6 bases and J by 4 bases. CDR3 in amino acids: CASSYSGGDGNTIYF. CDR3 nucleotides: TGTGCCAGCAGCTATTCAGGGGGAGACGGAAACACCATATATTTT.

This clonotype came up a few times. The chain employs TRBV19 and TRBJ1-2, with TRBD1 matching 7 bases. The germline V gene encodes CDR1 LNHDA and CDR2 SQIVND (reference sequence). The trim removed 4 bases at V and 7 bases at J, leaving 15 bases unmatched. CDR3 length equals 16 residues. CDR3 amino acids: CASSNEQGIFFSGYTF. Written as DNA, the CDR3 is TGTGCCAGTAGTAACGAACAGGGGATCTTTTTCTCTGGCTACACCTTC.

This clonotype was recorded at least ten times. The chain's CDR3 is CSVEESDRAQHF. As DNA, the CDR3 is TGCAGCGTTGAAGAATCCGACAGGGCACAGCATTTT. The chain uses TRBV29-1 and TRBJ1-5; TRBD1 matches at 7 bases. The trim removed 0 bases at V and 13 bases at J, leaving 6 bases unmatched. The CDR3 extends over 12 amino acids. Germline V gives CDR1 SQVTM, CDR2 ANQGSEA.